This passage covers 21 T cell receptor beta chains from one sample sequenced in a study of Graves' ophthalmopathy and Graves' hyperthyroidism. RNA served as the template for amplifying TCR beta CDR3 regions. HTBI primers primed a first-round RT-PCR, and a second-round multiplex PCR followed. TCRdb reprocessed the multiplex PCR reads via MiXCR and lists one record per CDR3 protein. The table has about 220,000 distinct CDR3 sequences, around a fifth seen once. The sample was peripheral blood. These receptors all stem from a woman aged 45-60 years with Graves' ophthalmopathy.

This clonotype was counted ten times or more. The chain is built from TRBV28 and TRBJ1-1; a possible D gene is TRBD1 (5 bases). Germline-derived CDR1 and CDR2 are MDHEN and SYDVKM. V was clipped by 4 bases and J by 6 bases, with 15 bases between them. This CDR3 is built from 14 residues. The CDR3 region is CASSYTGGRAEAFF. The CDR3 DNA is TGTGCCAGCAGTTACACAGGAGGAAGGGCTGAAGCTTTCTTT.

This clonotype was counted ten times or more. This rearrangement joins TRBV7-2 to TRBJ1-1; 9 positions match TRBD1. The V gene's germline CDR1 is SGHTA and CDR2 FQGNSA. Losses at the gene ends were 3 bases for V and 1 base for J; bases not matched to a gene: 3. This CDR3 region has 15 residues. The CDR3 protein is CASSFLGQGNTEAFF. The CDR3 nucleotides are TGTGCCAGCAGCTTTCTGGGACAGGGGAACACTGAAGCTTTCTTT.

This clonotype occurred a few times. CDR3 bases: TGCAGTGCTAGAGGGCCGGGACTAGCGGGAGCGGCCGAGCAGTACTTC. This codes for CSARGPGLAGAAEQYF. The chain combines TRBV20-1 with TRBJ2-7; 14 bases map to TRBD2. This CDR3 has 16 residues. Germline CDR1 reads DFQATT; CDR2 reads SNEGSKA (reference sequence). The junction had 8 bases not matched to a gene; V was cut back by 1 base and J by 6 bases.

This clonotype has only one observation. This chain links TRBV2 with TRBJ1-1; D gene ambiguous. V lost 6 bases to trimming and J lost 5 bases, with 16 bases between them. Germline lookup yields CDR1 SNHLY and CDR2 FYNNEI. This CDR3 spans 14 amino acids. The CDR3 loop reads CASSSLTAGTEAFF. The CDR3 nucleotides read TGTGCCAGCAGCTCTTTGACGGCGGGGACTGAAGCTTTCTTT.

This clonotype occurred once. The J gene is TRBJ2-7, the V gene TRBV7-8; 8 bases fit TRBD1. Germline V gene lookup returns CDR1 SGHVS and CDR2 FQNEAQ. The junction had 2 bases not matched to a gene; V was cut back by 1 base and J by 0 bases. The CDR3 has 15 amino acids. The CDR3 is CASSLETGASYEQYF. CDR3 coding DNA: TGTGCCAGCAGCTTAGAGACAGGGGCCTCCTACGAGCAGTACTTC.

This clonotype was detected ten times or more. V and J are TRBV28 and TRBJ2-2; the D is unclear. V was clipped by 4 bases and J by 0 bases, with 3 bases between them. The CDR3 is 13 residues long. Germline loops: CDR1 MDHEN, CDR2 SYDVKM. The CDR3 loop reads CASSWANTGELFF. For the CDR3, the DNA is TGTGCCAGCAGTTGGGCGAACACCGGGGAGCTGTTTTTT.

This clonotype was picked up many times. CDR3 bases: TGTGCCAGCAGTTACAGGTCGGGATACGAGCAGTACTTC. Translating gives CASSYRSGYEQYF. V is TRBV6-5 and J is TRBJ2-7, with D possibly being TRBD2 (5 bases). Per the germline V gene, CDR1 is MNHEY and CDR2 is SVGAGI. Trimming removed 2 bases from V and 4 bases from J, with 9 bases in between. The CDR3 spans 13 residues.

This clonotype was observed at least ten times. V is TRBV7-9 and J is TRBJ2-7; 7 bases map to TRBD2. Losses at the gene ends were 0 bases for V and 4 bases for J; bases not matched to a gene: 0. This CDR3 is 13 amino acids long. The germline CDR1 and CDR2 sequences are SEHNR and FQNEAQ (reference sequence). The CDR3 sequence: CASSLAGGYEQYF. The DNA of the CDR3 is TGTGCCAGCAGCTTAGCGGGAGGGTACGAGCAGTACTTC.

This clonotype was counted at least ten times. The rearrangement joins TRBV7-3 to TRBJ1-6; a possible D gene is TRBD1 (5 bases). Trimming removed 3 bases from V and 7 bases from J, with 7 bases in between. The CDR3 spans 13 residues. Germline CDR1 and CDR2: SGHTA and FQGTGA. The CDR3: CASSFDRNSPLHF. In nucleotides, the CDR3 is TGTGCCAGCAGCTTCGACAGAAATTCACCCCTCCACTTT.

This chain uses TRBV4-2 with TRBJ2-7; perhaps TRBD2 as D (5 bases). CDR3 size: 13 residues. Between the trimmed V and J ends, which lost 1 base and 6 bases, there was a span of 10 bases. CDR1 and CDR2 from the germline V gene are LGHNA and YNFKEQ. The CDR3 loop reads CASSQATRSEQYF. The CDR3 bases are TGTGCCAGCAGCCAAGCAACTAGGTCCGAGCAGTACTTC.

The table lists this clonotype with many counts. The chain employs TRBV7-8 and TRBJ2-5; 7 bases line up with TRBD2. Trimming at V came to 3 bases and at J to 2 bases, leaving 3 bases not matched to a gene. The germline gives CDR1 SGHVS, CDR2 FQNEAQ. There are 14 residues in the CDR3. The CDR3 sequence: CASSFASGQETQYF. For the CDR3, the DNA is TGTGCCAGCAGCTTTGCTAGCGGACAAGAGACCCAGTACTTC.

Ten or more counts support this clonotype. This sequence joins TRBV20-1 and TRBJ1-6; TRBD1 matches at 7 bases. V lost 0 bases to trimming and J lost 4 bases; unmatched junction nucleotides: 9. This CDR3 is 17 amino acids long. Germline V gene sequence: CDR1 DFQATT, CDR2 SNEGSKA (reference sequence). CDR3: CSARDSTGDLYNSPLHF. In nucleotides, the CDR3 is TGCAGTGCTAGAGATTCCACAGGGGACCTTTATAATTCACCCCTCCACTTT.

The CDR3 sequence: CASSLEGGYDQPQHF. For the CDR3, the DNA is TGCGCCAGCAGCTTGGAGGGGGGCTACGATCAGCCCCAGCATTTT. The V gene is TRBV5-1, the J gene TRBJ1-5, with TRBD1 as a possible D gene (6 bases). The germline V gene encodes CDR1 SGHRS and CDR2 YFSETQ. The length of the CDR3 is 15 residues. Trimming took 0 bases from V and 5 from J, leaving 12 bases between them.

With respect to this clonotype: A read error is possible here, since a much larger clone lies one base away. The chain employs TRBV2 and TRBJ1-1; D is ambiguous. The CDR3 covers 14 residues. In germline, CDR1 is SNHLY, CDR2 FYNNEI. The CDR3 DNA follows: TGTGCCAGACTAAGCCCGGATGAGAACTCTGAAGCTTTCTTT. This sequence encodes CARLSPDENSEAFF.

This clonotype was counted many times. The V call is TRBV12-3 or TRBV12-4, the J call TRBJ2-7; 9 bases align to TRBD2. CDR3 length equals 15 residues. Trimming removed 6 bases from V and 12 bases from J; junction bases left unmatched: 18. In nucleotides, the CDR3 is TGTGCCAGCAGCCCCCCCGGCGGAGCGGGAGGCCGCGCGTACTTC. Amino acids: CASSPPGGAGGRAYF.

This clonotype was seen ten or more times. This rearrangement joins TRBV27 to TRBJ1-3, with a tentative D call TRBD1 (6 bases). The CDR3 contains 17 residues. V was shortened by 4 bases and J by 2 bases, with 18 bases between the two germline ends. From germline, CDR1 is MNHEY and CDR2 SMNVEV (reference sequence). The CDR3 DNA sequence: TGTGCCAGCAGTTCCCTGATACAGGGCTCGACTGGAAACACCATATATTTT. As protein: CASSSLIQGSTGNTIYF.

This clonotype was counted at least ten times. This chain connects TRBV10-3 to TRBJ2-7; D perhaps matches TRBD2 (5 bases). Germline V gives CDR1 ENHRY, CDR2 SYGVKD. The ends were cut back, 3 bases at V and 3 bases at J, with 12 bases in the middle. The CDR3 extends over 14 amino acids. CDR3 nucleotide sequence: TGTGCCATCAGTGACGGAGGACTTCACTACGAGCAGTACTTC. This gives the protein CAISDGGLHYEQYF.

This clonotype was seen at least ten times. The CDR3 DNA sequence: TGCGCCAGCAGCGCGGACAGGGCCAAGCAGTACTTC. Encoded protein: CASSADRAKQYF. V is TRBV5-1 and J is TRBJ2-7; the match to TRBD1 covers 8 bases. The CDR3 loop spans 12 amino acids. Germline V gene lookup returns CDR1 SGHRS and CDR2 YFSETQ. V shed 4 bases and J 8 bases; nucleotides not matched to a gene: 5.

The J gene is TRBJ1-2, the V gene TRBV6-1; 9 nucleotides align to TRBD1. Germline V gene lookup returns CDR1 MNHNS and CDR2 SASEGT. The trim removed 5 bases at V and 8 bases at J, leaving 15 bases unmatched. The CDR3 loop spans 16 amino acids. The CDR3 reads CASSQAAGTGMDGYTF. Here the CDR3 DNA reads TGTGCCAGCAGTCAGGCAGCGGGGACAGGGATGGACGGCTACACCTTC.

This clonotype was observed at least ten times. The rearrangement links TRBV5-1 to TRBJ1-6; D unclear. Trimming took 0 bases from V and 7 from J, leaving 8 bases between them. Looked up from germline, CDR1 is SGHRS and CDR2 is YFSETQ. The CDR3 has 14 residues. The CDR3 DNA reads TGCGCCAGCAGCTTGGTGGCGGGGAATTCACCCCTCCACTTT. It specifies CASSLVAGNSPLHF.

This clonotype was observed at least ten times. The chain carries TRBV15 and TRBJ1-5; 7 nucleotides match TRBD1. This CDR3 comprises 15 residues. Germline V lookup: CDR1 LNHNV, CDR2 YYDKDF (reference sequence). V was clipped by 3 bases and J by 1 base; unmatched bases: 3. CDR3 DNA sequence: TGTGCCACCAGCAGGTCAGGGGGGAGCAATCAGCCCCAGCATTTT. Its protein is CATSRSGGSNQPQHF.